This TCR beta chain is from a study of vaccination and CD4 T cells after COVID-19. Across the whole study: Four females and six males made up the convalescents, two of whom were Hispanic.

Treatment specified: approximately 9-day PBMC culture with coronavirus spike peptide pools or control peptides (ViraFEST assay). All positive PCR tests were dated between March and December 2020, predating US Alpha, Beta and Delta variants. Cultured CD4+ T-cell DNA underwent Oncomine TCR Beta short-read sequencing. MiXCR, applied by TCRdb to the PCR reads, yields one record per CDR3 protein. The repertoire holds some 10,000 distinct CDR3 sequences, with roughly 30% as singletons. This clonotype was seen only a few times. Its specificity is not known. The CDR3 sequence is 17 residues long. The germline V gene has CDR1 LGHNA and CDR2 YSLEER. With V trimmed by 0 bases and J by 0 bases, 4 bases remained unmatched.

The sequenced material came from CD4+ T cells from blood, cultured in vitro. This TCR was recovered from a human donor who had recovered from COVID-19. The chain carries TRBV4-3 and TRBJ2-5, with TRBD2 matching over 10 bases. The CDR3 sequence is CASSQEVAGGHQETQYF. The CDR3 DNA sequence: TGCGCCAGCAGCCAAGAGGTAGCGGGGGGACACCAAGAGACCCAGTACTTC.